This T cell receptor (beta chain) comes out of a study of blood T cell repertoires in COVID-19. Turning to the study itself: Acute and convalescent COVID-19 samples came from the United States, Italy and Spain. Sample material is recorded as cDNA or gDNA derived from T cells, B-cell-depleted T cells, or PBMCs.

The repertoire was sequenced with immunoSEQ multiplex PCR; TCRdb's copy has only in-frame clones and lacks some. The repertoire holds 470,000 or so clones, with around 90% as singletons. The germline gives CDR1 SGHNT, CDR2 YYREEE (reference sequence). The CDR3 has 14 amino acids. V lost 4 bases and J lost 6; bases outside the gene matches: 5. This chain joins TRBV5-4 and TRBJ2-2; the match to TRBD2 covers 8 bases. This clonotype was sampled from a woman in her late teens or twenties with acute COVID-19. The sequencing sample was made of PBMCs or T cells enriched from blood (not recorded which). The CDR3 sequence is CASSLRTSSGELFF. The CDR3, as DNA: TGTGCCAGCAGCCTCAGGACTAGCTCCGGGGAGCTGTTTTTT.